This entry features one T cell receptor beta chain sequence. Per the germline V gene, CDR1 is SGHRS and CDR2 is YFSETQ. The CDR3 spans 14 residues. The ends lost 4 bases at V and 8 bases at J; junction bases unmatched: 11. The record originates from a study of shared clonotypes between healthy human individuals. Nashville, Tennessee was home to all donors, each a Caucasian adult. Naive CD4+ cells were CD45RA-selected; the remaining cells were memory. TCRdb's copy holds only in-frame clones and misses some; the assay was immunoSEQ multiplex PCR. The sample shows some 2.4 million clones, 80% to 95% of them seen only once.

The sequence was obtained from a man aged 18 to 29 in good health. Some clones in this sample may be carry-over from other donors' samples. The specimen sequenced was naive CD4+ T cells from PBMCs. Subset noted: CD45RA+ positively selected. The gene calls are TRBV5-1 and TRBJ1-2; 7 bases map to TRBD1. In DNA, the CDR3 is TGCGCCAGCAGCATGGGCGGGACAGCTTTGGGCTACACCTTC. This codes for CASSMGGTALGYTF.